Listed below are T cell receptor beta chains from one sample, sequenced in a study of OX40 agonist ivuxolimab in advanced cancers. Using immunoSEQ multiplex PCR, the repertoire was profiled, and TCRdb retains in-frame clones only, with some absent. The sample carries some 83,000 clones, roughly 86% recorded once. Sequencing used CD4+ or CD8+ T cells sorted from blood, obtained in a trial of the OX40 agonist ivuxolimab. These receptors were collected from an adult with an advanced solid tumor such as melanoma, head and neck, liver or kidney cancer. Each CDR3 is given with its conserved first and last residue. A D gene is named only where the DNA matches it firmly.

V: TRBV6-5; J: TRBJ1-2; D: -; CDR3: CASRDRQDTYGYTF
V: TRBV7-2; J: TRBJ2-7; D: -; CDR3: CASSHDRTYEQYF
V: TRBV18; J: TRBJ1-4; D: TRBD1; CDR3: CASSPSTLGQGLEKLFF
V: TRBV5-4; J: TRBJ1-5; D: -; CDR3: CASRPPTSGANQPQHF
V: TRBV10-3; J: TRBJ1-5; D: -; CDR3: CAISAAPNQPQHF
V: TRBV6-1; J: TRBJ1-5; D: -; CDR3: CASVPVRSNQPQHF
V: TRBV9; J: TRBJ2-3; D: -; CDR3: CASSVEAFRTDTQYF
V: TRBV11-2; J: TRBJ2-7; D: TRBD1; CDR3: CASSSQTGMGEQYF
V: TRBV28; J: TRBJ2-3; D: -; CDR3: CASSRVSGTQYF
V: TRBV6-5; J: TRBJ1-4; D: -; CDR3: CASSEVGKLFF
V: TRBV9; J: TRBJ2-7; D: TRBD1; CDR3: CASSIYGTGRGEQYF
V: TRBV5-4; J: TRBJ2-5; D: -; CDR3: CASSLSQGAETQYF
V: TRBV29-1; J: TRBJ1-1; D: -; CDR3: CSVLAGGNTEAFF
V: TRBV2; J: TRBJ1-4; D: -; CDR3: CASSPNEKLFF
V: TRBV7-2; J: TRBJ1-6; D: -; CDR3: CASSLELVKPLHF
V: TRBV11-2; J: TRBJ2-5; D: -; CDR3: CASSPSTGAQYF
V: TRBV30; J: TRBJ1-6; D: TRBD1; CDR3: CAWGDRFHYNSPLHF